These 31 T cell receptor beta chains were all obtained from the same sample, sequenced in a study of response to subunit inactivated influenza vaccine. Using its own MiXCR run on the RT-PCR reads, TCRdb lists one record per CDR3 protein. The data hold 250,000 to 350,000 distinct CDR3 sequences, with around 22% observed a single time. The starting material was PBMCs from blood, obtained approximately 22 months after vaccination. These receptors originate from a man between 45 and 75 years old who received an inactivated influenza vaccine.

The chain carries TRBV7-9 and TRBJ1-1; D remains unclear. Germline lookup yields CDR1 SEHNR and CDR2 FQNEAQ (reference sequence). The CDR3 is made up of 13 amino acids. V lost 3 bases, J lost 1 base, and 6 bases lay in between. CDR3 sequence: CASSFDPNTEAFF. The CDR3, as DNA: TGTGCCAGCAGCTTCGACCCGAACACTGAAGCTTTCTTT.

This clonotype was observed a handful of times. The chain combines TRBV28 with TRBJ1-5; D is perhaps TRBD1 (5 bases). The V end was cut by 7 bases, the J end by 4 bases, with 11 bases between. The CDR3 spans 13 residues. Germline lookup yields CDR1 MDHEN and CDR2 SYDVKM. CDR3 region: CASNFGHNQPQHF. The DNA of the CDR3 is TGTGCCAGCAACTTCGGACATAATCAGCCCCAGCATTTT.

The chain employs TRBV3-1 and TRBJ2-1; D is ambiguous. The germline V gene has CDR1 LGHDT and CDR2 YNNKEL (reference sequence). This CDR3 comprises 13 residues. The V end lost 4 bases, the J end lost 12 bases, and 16 bases lay between the germline ends. The CDR3 spells CASSPTWAGAQFF. The DNA of the CDR3 is TGTGCCAGCAGCCCGACTTGGGCCGGAGCGCAGTTCTTC.

This clonotype was seen repeatedly, ten times or more. V is TRBV5-4 and J is TRBJ1-2; 7 nucleotides agree with TRBD1. J gave up 4 bases and V 2 bases, and 2 bases lay outside the gene matches. The CDR3 spans 13 residues. The germline V gene has CDR1 SGHNT and CDR2 YYREEE (reference sequence). The CDR3 sequence is CASSLRTGYGYTF. DNA for the CDR3: TGTGCCAGCAGCTTAAGGACAGGCTATGGCTACACCTTC.

The chain employs TRBV6-2 or TRBV6-3 and TRBJ1-5; no firm D call. The CDR3 is 14 residues long. Germline V gives CDR1 MNHEY, CDR2 SVGEGT. V was clipped by 5 bases and J by 5 bases, with 13 bases between them. In nucleotides, the CDR3 is TGTGCCAGCAGTCGGGCGGGATGGGATCAGCCCCAGCATTTT. Its protein product is CASSRAGWDQPQHF.

This clonotype showed up many times. The chain uses TRBV9 and TRBJ1-4; TRBD1 aligns across 9 bases. Germline CDR1 is SGDLS and CDR2 is YYNGEE. The CDR3 covers 16 residues. Losses at the gene ends were 3 bases for V and 5 bases for J; bases not matched to a gene: 8. This chain's CDR3 is CASSAHLGTGNEKLFF. CDR3 in DNA: TGTGCCAGCAGCGCCCACCTCGGGACAGGGAATGAAAAACTGTTTTTT.

The CDR3 protein is CASSPRTVKYGYTF. CDR3 sequence (DNA): TGTGCCAGTAGTCCCAGGACAGTTAAATATGGCTACACCTTC. This rearrangement joins TRBV19 to TRBJ1-2, with D tentatively TRBD1 (6 bases). The V gene's germline CDR1 is LNHDA and CDR2 SQIVND (reference sequence). V was trimmed by 5 bases and J by 5 bases, leaving 15 bases between them. The CDR3 is 14 residues long. Looking up the rest from reference TRBV19 and TRBJ1-2 gives the full variable domain: DGGITQSPKYLFRKEGQNVTLSCEQNLNHDAMYWYRQDPGQGLRLIYYSQIVNDFQKGDIAEGYSVSREKKESFPLTVTSAQKNPTAFYLCASSPRTVKYGYTFGSGTRLTVV.

This clonotype came up many times. This chain connects TRBV18 to TRBJ1-5, with 7 bases aligning to TRBD1. V gave up 3 bases and J gave up 4 bases; unmatched junction bases: 3. Germline V gene sequence: CDR1 KGHSH, CDR2 LQKENI. This CDR3 is built from 14 residues. CDR3 bases: TGTGCCAGCTCACCTTCAGGGGGAAATCAGCCCCAGCATTTT. Translating it yields CASSPSGGNQPQHF. Full variable domain (outside the CDR3, taken from reference TRBV18 and TRBJ1-5): NAGVMQNPRHLVRRRGQEARLRCSPMKGHSHVYWYRQLPEEGLKFMVYLQKENIIDESGMPKERFSAEFPKEGPSILRIQQVVRGDSAAYFCASSPSGGNQPQHFGDGTRLSIL.

This clonotype appeared once. The V and J genes are TRBV3-1 and TRBJ2-1; D is perhaps TRBD2 (7 bases). CDR3 length: 16 residues. V lost 4 bases, J lost 1 base, and 14 bases lay in between. The germline V gene has CDR1 LGHDT and CDR2 YNNKEL (reference sequence). Here the CDR3 reads CASSRGAGESYNEQFF. The CDR3 DNA follows: TGTGCCAGCAGCCGGGGGGCGGGAGAGTCCTACAATGAGCAGTTCTTC.

This clonotype was recorded only once. This rearrangement joins TRBV6-1 to TRBJ2-7, with 9 positions matching TRBD1. The CDR3 sequence is 15 residues long. V lost 6 bases and J lost 5; bases outside the gene matches: 11. CDR1 and CDR2 (germline): MNHNS, SASEGT. CDR3 DNA: TGTGCCAGCAGCTCGATACAGGGGGCCATTGACGAGCAGTACTTC. Protein sequence: CASSSIQGAIDEQYF.

The chain is built from TRBV4-2 and TRBJ2-1; TRBD1 aligns across 11 bases. With V trimmed by 1 base and J by 0 bases, 8 bases remained unmatched. Germline assignment: CDR1 LGHNA and CDR2 YNFKEQ. The CDR3 spans 19 residues. CDR3 in DNA: TGTGCCAGCAGCCAAGTCCGGACAGGGGGCTTCGGCTCCTACAATGAGCAGTTCTTC. Its protein is CASSQVRTGGFGSYNEQFF.

This clonotype has more than one count but fewer than ten. The chain carries TRBV18 and TRBJ1-6, with D maybe TRBD1 (5 bases). V dropped 2 bases and J dropped 8 bases, with 10 bases sitting between them. Germline loops: CDR1 KGHSH, CDR2 LQKENI. The CDR3 runs 14 residues. The CDR3 sequence is CASSPGTEHSPLHF. The CDR3 DNA sequence: TGTGCCAGCTCACCAGGGACGGAGCATTCACCCCTCCACTTT.

This clonotype was counted a few times. CDR3 in DNA: TGTGCCACCAAGGCCTCGAGCTCCTACGAGCAGTACTTC. The encoded protein is CATKASSSYEQYF. V and J are TRBV15 and TRBJ2-7; D is unclear. V was pared by 7 bases and J by 0 bases, with 10 bases between. The CDR3 is 13 amino acids. Germline-derived CDR1 and CDR2 are LNHNV and YYDKDF (reference sequence).

The V gene is TRBV28, the J gene TRBJ1-4; weak D call: TRBD1 (5 bases). CDR3 length: 16 residues. Trimming removed 5 bases from V and 6 bases from J, with 19 bases in between. Germline V gives CDR1 MDHEN, CDR2 SYDVKM. CDR3 sequence: CASSDHWGDWDEKLFF. In DNA form, the CDR3 reads TGTGCCAGCAGTGACCACTGGGGGGACTGGGATGAAAAACTGTTTTTT. The full variable domain, its missing parts supplied by reference TRBV28 and TRBJ1-4, is DVKVTQSSRYLVKRTGEKVFLECVQDMDHENMFWYRQDPGLGLRLIYFSYDVKMKEKGDIPEGYSVSREKKERFSLILESASTNQTSMYLCASSDHWGDWDEKLFFGSGTQLSVL.

This clonotype was seen a handful of times. The J gene is TRBJ2-1, the V gene TRBV20-1, with TRBD2 matching over 10 bases. Germline V CDR1 and CDR2: DFQATT, SNEGSKA (reference sequence). The CDR3 has 14 residues. Unmatched junction bases numbered 4, after V lost 1 base and J lost 7 bases. This chain's CDR3 is CSARGTSGGNEQFF. The CDR3 DNA reads TGCAGTGCTAGAGGGACTAGCGGAGGTAATGAGCAGTTCTTC.

The rearrangement links TRBV7-9 to TRBJ1-4, with 7 bases that match TRBD1. The CDR3 has 14 residues. Trimming cost V 5 bases and J 8 bases; bases outside gene matches: 8. CDR1 and CDR2 (germline): SEHNR, FQNEAQ (reference sequence). The CDR3 reads CASSLGQVGEKLFF. The CDR3 DNA follows: TGTGCCAGCAGCCTCGGACAGGTTGGGGAAAAACTGTTTTTT. The full variable domain, with the rest looked up from reference TRBV7-9 and TRBJ1-4, is DTGVSQNPRHKITKRGQNVTFRCDPISEHNRLYWYRQTLGQGPEFLTYFQNEAQLEKSRLLSDRFSAERPKGSFSTLEIQRTEQGDSAMYLCASSLGQVGEKLFFGSGTQLSVL.

The chain links TRBV12-3 or TRBV12-4 to TRBJ2-7; 8 nucleotides align to TRBD1. Trimming removed 6 bases from V and 4 bases from J; junction bases left unmatched: 11. The CDR3 length is 15 residues. CDR3 bases: TGTGCCAGCAGCCAAGCGACAGGGGCCAGGTACGAGCAGTACTTC. Its translation: CASSQATGARYEQYF.

The table lists this clonotype with a few counts. The gene calls are TRBV28 and TRBJ1-6; D remains ambiguous. From germline, CDR1 is MDHEN and CDR2 SYDVKM. The CDR3 is made up of 13 amino acids. V was shortened by 8 bases and J by 7 bases, with 12 bases between the two germline ends. This chain's CDR3 is CASCRQINSPLHF. For the CDR3, the DNA is TGTGCCAGCTGCAGGCAGATAAATTCACCCCTCCACTTT.

This chain connects TRBV2 to TRBJ2-3; D is undetermined. Trimming left V 8 bases short and J 9 bases short, with 15 bases between. The CDR3 has 12 residues. Germline assignment: CDR1 SNHLY and CDR2 FYNNEI. The CDR3 here is CASGRLEVTQYF. CDR3 nucleotides: TGTGCCAGCGGGCGGCTGGAAGTGACGCAGTATTTT. The variable domain in full, completed from reference TRBV2 and TRBJ2-3, reads EPEVTQTPSHQVTQMGQEVILRCVPISNHLYFYWYRQILGQKVEFLVSFYNNEISEKSEIFDDQFSVERPDGSNFTLKIRSTKLEDSAMYFCASGRLEVTQYFGPGTRLTVL.

The rearrangement links TRBV20-1 to TRBJ2-1; TRBD2 matches at 7 bases. V lost 0 bases and J lost 4; bases outside the gene matches: 9. The germline gives CDR1 DFQATT, CDR2 SNEGSKA (reference sequence). The CDR3 runs to 16 residues. The CDR3: CSARDWLAESYNEQFF. The CDR3 nucleotides read TGCAGTGCTAGAGATTGGCTAGCGGAGTCTTACAATGAGCAGTTCTTC.

The gene calls are TRBV13 and TRBJ2-1, with 9 bases lining up with TRBD2. V lost 3 bases and J lost 10; bases outside the gene matches: 10. Germline V gene data show CDR1 as PRHDT and CDR2 as FYEKMQ (reference sequence). This CDR3 is 15 amino acids long. CDR3 bases: TGTGCCAGCAGCTTGACGCCGGGACTAGCAGCCGAGCAGTTCTTC. This sequence encodes CASSLTPGLAAEQFF.

This clonotype was counted a few times. The V gene is TRBV3-1, the J gene TRBJ1-2; D is unclear. The CDR3 contains 14 residues. Trimming removed 0 bases at V and 0 bases at J, with 5 bases between. Germline V CDR1 and CDR2: LGHDT, YNNKEL (reference sequence). CDR3 region: CASSQENTNYGYTF. For the CDR3, the DNA is TGTGCCAGCAGCCAAGAAAATACTAACTATGGCTACACCTTC.

The V gene is TRBV9, the J gene TRBJ1-1; D uncertain. Germline V gene lookup returns CDR1 SGDLS and CDR2 YYNGEE. CDR3 length: 14 residues. Between the trimmed V and J ends, which lost 3 bases and 1 base, there was a span of 10 bases. The CDR3 reads CASSEGPRNTEAFF. In DNA form, the CDR3 reads TGTGCCAGCAGCGAAGGGCCTAGGAACACTGAAGCTTTCTTT. Full variable domain (rest looked up from reference TRBV9 and TRBJ1-1): DSGVTQTPKHLITATGQRVTLRCSPRSGDLSVYWYQQSLDQGLQFLIQYYNGEERAKGNILERFSAQQFPDLHSELNLSSLELGDSALYFCASSEGPRNTEAFFGQGTRLTVV.

This clonotype was counted between two and nine times. This chain links TRBV29-1 with TRBJ2-1; 10 nucleotides agree with TRBD2. Trimming removed 2 bases from V and 2 bases from J; junction bases left unmatched: 6. The length of the CDR3 is 16 residues. Germline loops: CDR1 SQVTM, CDR2 ANQGSEA. CDR3 DNA: TGCAGCGTTGAACCCGGACTAGCGGAAACCTACAATGAGCAGTTCTTC. Its translation is CSVEPGLAETYNEQFF.

The V gene is TRBV4-1, the J gene TRBJ2-5, with 9 bases aligning to TRBD1. The CDR3 is 16 residues long. Trimming took 1 base from V and 7 from J; bases not matched to a gene: 10. Germline V gene data show CDR1 as MGHRA and CDR2 as YSYEKL. The CDR3 DNA reads as TGCGCCAGCAGCCAAGTTGCCGGCCTGACAGGGGGGACCCAGTACTTC. It encodes CASSQVAGLTGGTQYF.

This clonotype has a count of ten or more. The J gene is TRBJ1-1, the V gene TRBV7-8, with unresolved D. Trimming pared 2 bases from V and 6 bases from J, leaving 13 bases between. This CDR3 has 14 residues. Germline lookup yields CDR1 SGHVS and CDR2 FQNEAQ. In nucleotides, the CDR3 is TGTGCCAGCAGCTTAAGGTGGAGCTCGCCTGAAGCTTTCTTT. Amino acid sequence: CASSLRWSSPEAFF.

A few counts support this clonotype. The genes are TRBV29-1 and TRBJ2-1, with 7 bases matching TRBD2. Germline V gives CDR1 SQVTM, CDR2 ANQGSEA. There are 14 residues in the CDR3. The V and J ends lost 5 bases and 0 bases, in that order; junction bases with no gene match: 4. The CDR3 is CSVTRTSSYNEQFF. The DNA of the CDR3 is TGCAGCGTTACCAGGACTAGCTCCTACAATGAGCAGTTCTTC.

This clonotype was seen more than once but under ten times. The rearrangement uses TRBV18 and TRBJ2-1; 8 bases align to TRBD2. This CDR3 region has 16 residues. V lost 2 bases, J lost 4 bases, and 7 bases stayed unmatched. Germline loops: CDR1 KGHSH, CDR2 LQKENI. The DNA for the CDR3 is TGTGCCAGCTCACCAAAAACGACTAGCGAGTACAATGAGCAGTTCTTC. Residues: CASSPKTTSEYNEQFF.

This clonotype has only one observation. The V call is TRBV5-4, the J call TRBJ2-3, with 7 bases matching TRBD2. Losses at the gene ends were 5 bases for V and 5 bases for J; bases not matched to a gene: 14. Germline V gives CDR1 SGHNT, CDR2 YYREEE (reference sequence). The CDR3 extends over 16 amino acids. For the CDR3, the DNA is TGTGCCAGCAGTGATGGGAAGGGCGGGAGAGGAGATACGCAGTATTTT. It translates to CASSDGKGGRGDTQYF.

The chain carries TRBV11-2 and TRBJ2-3; the match to TRBD2 covers 7 bases. J lost 5 bases, V lost 5 bases, and 7 bases had no gene match. The CDR3 has 14 residues. Germline V gives CDR1 SGHAT, CDR2 FQNNGV. As DNA, the CDR3 is TGTGCCAGCAGCCCGGGGACTACAAAAGATACGCAGTATTTT. Translated, it gives CASSPGTTKDTQYF.

V is TRBV6-2 or TRBV6-3 and J is TRBJ2-3; D is tentatively TRBD1 or TRBD2 (5 bases each). CDR3 length equals 15 residues. Trimming took 7 bases from V and 2 from J, leaving 16 bases between them. The V gene's germline CDR1 is MNHEY and CDR2 SVGEGT. CDR3 loop: CASTPEGTTTDTQYF. CDR3 nucleotide sequence: TGTGCCAGCACGCCGGAAGGGACCACCACAGATACGCAGTATTTT.